Each of the 9 T cell receptor beta chains below was sequenced from the same sample in a study of OX40 agonist ivuxolimab in advanced cancers. Using immunoSEQ multiplex PCR, the repertoire was profiled, and TCRdb retains in-frame clones only, with some absent. The sample includes 49,000 or so clones, 89% of them seen just once. This sample comprised CD4+ or CD8+ T cells sorted from blood, obtained in a trial of the OX40 agonist ivuxolimab. The source of these receptors is an adult with an advanced solid tumor such as melanoma, head and neck, liver or kidney cancer.

This clone was observed once. At one boundary the junction diverges from the germline segment, which might be a read error. V is TRBV6-5 and J is TRBJ2-7, with 8 nucleotides matching TRBD2. Germline V gives CDR1 MNHEY, CDR2 SVGAGI. The length of the CDR3 is 13 residues. The CDR3 region is CASSDSASGEQYF. As DNA, the CDR3 is TGTGCCAGCAGTGACTCCGCTAGCGGGGAGCAGTACTTC.

The CDR3 here is CASSPLRWDTQYF. CDR3 nucleotides: TGTGCCAGCAGCCCCCTACGTTGGGATACGCAGTATTTT. The chain recombines TRBV7-9 with TRBJ2-3; D not certain. The CDR3 contains 13 residues. Germline V gives CDR1 SEHNR, CDR2 FQNEAQ (reference sequence). Trimming pared 5 bases from V and 6 bases from J, leaving 12 bases between. Supplemented by reference TRBV7-9 and TRBJ2-3, the full variable domain reads DTGVSQNPRHKITKRGQNVTFRCDPISEHNRLYWYRQTLGQGPEFLTYFQNEAQLEKSRLLSDRFSAERPKGSFSTLEIQRTEQGDSAMYLCASSPLRWDTQYFGPGTRLTVL.

V gene TRBV29-1 combines with J gene TRBJ2-5; tentatively, D is TRBD1 or TRBD2 (5 bases each). Trimming left V 6 bases short and J 1 base short, with 15 bases between. Per germline, CDR1 SQVTM and CDR2 ANQGSEA. CDR3 length: 14 residues. In DNA, the CDR3 is TGCAGCGTCCCGACGGGGCCCAGCCAAGAGACCCAGTACTTC. It yields the protein CSVPTGPSQETQYF.

In its sample, this clone was seen a few times. The genes are TRBV6-5 and TRBJ1-5; 7 bases agree with TRBD1. The J segment lost 2 bases and the V segment lost 4 bases, leaving 2 bases of the junction unmatched. Germline V gene sequence: CDR1 MNHEY, CDR2 SVGAGI. The CDR3 totals 14 residues. CDR3 loop: CASSSTGGNQPQHF. CDR3 sequence (DNA): TGTGCCAGCAGTTCCACAGGGGGCAATCAGCCCCAGCATTTT.

The chain carries TRBV15 and TRBJ2-1; D possibly corresponds to TRBD2 (6 bases). CDR1 and CDR2 (germline): LNHNV, YYDKDF (reference sequence). CDR3 length: 18 amino acids. The V and J ends lost 1 base and 8 bases respectively, with 24 bases between them. CDR3 protein: CATSRVTRPLRLGDEQFF. DNA of the CDR3: TGTGCCACCAGCAGAGTGACTAGACCCCTGAGGTTGGGGGATGAGCAGTTCTTC.

V is TRBV27 and J is TRBJ1-2; D not resolved. The germline gives CDR1 MNHEY, CDR2 SMNVEV (reference sequence). There are 16 residues in the CDR3. V dropped 3 bases and J dropped 8 bases, with 22 bases sitting between them. CDR3 sequence reads: CASSFNDRGGPTGYTF. Here the CDR3 DNA reads TGTGCCAGCAGTTTTAATGATCGAGGAGGCCCTACCGGCTACACCTTC.

J is TRBJ1-4 and V is TRBV12-5; D uncertain. There are 15 residues in the CDR3. Trimming removed 3 bases at V and 7 bases at J, with 15 bases between. Germline values: CDR1 LGHNT, CDR2 FRNRAP. CDR3: CASGFLLGRGEKLFF. CDR3 nucleotide sequence: TGTGCTAGTGGTTTTTTATTAGGGAGAGGTGAAAAACTGTTTTTT.

The J gene is TRBJ2-7, the V gene TRBV25-1; either TRBD1 or TRBD2 may fit D (6 bases each). Per the germline V gene, CDR1 is MGHDK and CDR2 is SYGVNS. This CDR3 has 13 residues. Between the trimmed V and J ends, which lost 6 bases and 6 bases, there was a span of 15 bases. The CDR3 spells CASRVVGGLEQYF. The CDR3 bases are TGTGCCAGCAGGGTGGTGGGGGGCCTCGAGCAGTACTTC.

The chain couples TRBV12-2 to TRBJ2-1; TRBD2 is the table's D call, not checked against the DNA. TRBV12-2 is a known pseudogene. The CDR3 is 14 residues long. The CDR3 region has the DNA TGTGCAGAGTGGCTAGCGGGATGCTGGAATGAGCAGTTCTTC. Translating gives CAEWLAGCWNEQFF.